The next 19 T cell receptor beta chains were all read from a single sample in a study of T cells expressing NK-cell markers. With the 5' RACE reads reprocessed, TCRdb shows one record per CDR3 protein and no DNA. This sample's table has about 260,000 distinct CDR3 sequences. The source material was blood T cells: a sorted CD56 or NKG2C T cell subset, CD4+ or CD8+ T cells, or bulk PBMC T cells (not recorded which). The receptors shown here come from a woman aged 18 to 75 in good health.

The chain links TRBV7-3 to TRBJ2-1; TCRdb gives TRBD2 as the D gene, but with no DNA this cannot be confirmed. The germline V gene encodes CDR1 SGHTA and CDR2 FQGTGA. The CDR3 loop spans 17 amino acids. The CDR3 sequence: CASSLTAGGDSYNEQFF.

The chain carries TRBV18 and TRBJ1-6. Germline V gene sequence: CDR1 KGHSH, CDR2 LQKENI. The CDR3 loop spans 15 amino acids. CDR3 protein: CASSPGLTDNSPLHF.

The chain carries TRBV24-1 and TRBJ1-6. The CDR3 is made up of 14 amino acids. Germline loops: CDR1 KGHDR, CDR2 SFDVKD. The chain's CDR3 is CATSDPGEDSPLHF.

V usage is TRBV7-3 and J usage is TRBJ1-1. The CDR3 contains 15 residues. From germline, CDR1 is SGHTA and CDR2 FQGTGA. The CDR3 loop reads CASSLLGGTNTEAFF.

The V call is TRBV7-2, the J call TRBJ2-5; without DNA, the TCRdb call of TRBD2 cannot be checked. This CDR3 has 15 amino acids. CDR1 SGHTA and CDR2 FQGNSA come from the germline V gene. CDR3 sequence: CASSLALAGRETQYF.

The chain couples TRBV15 to TRBJ2-4; the D gene TCRdb calls, TRBD2, cannot be checked with no DNA. The CDR3 has 15 residues. Germline loops: CDR1 LNHNV, CDR2 YYDKDF (reference sequence). This CDR3 is CATTGPKLAKNIQYF.

The chain has TRBV7-2 and TRBJ2-2; TCRdb proposes TRBD1, but this gene call is untestable without DNA. The CDR3 is made up of 18 amino acids. Germline V CDR1 and CDR2: SGHTA, FQGNSA. The CDR3 here is CASSFSGRMGASTGELFF.

The gene calls are TRBV20-1 and TRBJ1-1. The CDR3 totals 13 residues. Looked up from germline, CDR1 is DFQATT and CDR2 is SNEGSKA (reference sequence). The CDR3 spells CSARDGVNTEAFF.

The chain recombines TRBV30 with TRBJ1-5. Germline CDR1 reads GTSNPN; CDR2 reads SVGIG (reference sequence). This CDR3 has 14 residues. The chain's CDR3 is CAWSLMAGDQPQHF.

The chain carries TRBV5-5 and TRBJ2-1; TCRdb lists TRBD2, though no DNA is available to test this call. Germline lookup yields CDR1 SGHKS and CDR2 YYEKEE (reference sequence). The CDR3 sequence is 15 residues long. The CDR3 sequence: CASSSSGLAFNEQFF.

The chain couples TRBV7-2 to TRBJ1-4; the TRBD1 assignment by TCRdb is unverifiable without DNA. The CDR3 is 14 residues long. Per germline, CDR1 SGHTA and CDR2 FQGNSA. The CDR3 loop is CASSSAQGSGKLFF.

J is TRBJ1-1 and V is TRBV20-1; TCRdb reports TRBD1, a call that lacks DNA to check it against. CDR3 size: 13 residues. The germline V gene encodes CDR1 DFQATT and CDR2 SNEGSKA (reference sequence). CDR3 region: CSASSRPAKGPFF.

V and J are TRBV12-3 or TRBV12-4 and TRBJ2-6; TCRdb gives TRBD2 as the D gene, but with no DNA this cannot be confirmed. The CDR3 covers 19 residues. The CDR3 loop is CASSSIYGLSLSGANVLTF.

The chain is built from TRBV29-1 and TRBJ2-7. The CDR3 has 13 residues. CDR1 and CDR2 from the germline V gene are SQVTM and ANQGSEA. The CDR3 spells CSGVWPPSYEQYF.

The chain couples TRBV11-2 to TRBJ2-5; TCRdb's D gene call, TRBD2, goes unchecked for lack of DNA. The length of the CDR3 is 15 residues. CDR1 is SGHAT and CDR2 is FQNNGV in the germline V gene. The CDR3 spells CASSLVTGREETQYF.

The V and J genes are TRBV5-6 and TRBJ2-5; TCRdb names TRBD2, which stays unverified in the absence of DNA. The CDR3 is 15 residues long. The germline CDR1 and CDR2 sequences are SGHDT and YYEEEE. CDR3 sequence: CASSYLRGRMETQYF.

The chain has TRBV5-1 and TRBJ1-3. Germline CDR1 reads SGHRS; CDR2 reads YFSETQ. This CDR3 has 15 amino acids. CDR3 protein: CASSSLAASGNTIYF.

The V call is TRBV18, the J call TRBJ1-5. CDR3 length equals 14 residues. Germline loops: CDR1 KGHSH, CDR2 LQKENI. CDR3: CASSRTERNQPQHF.

The chain links TRBV20-1 to TRBJ1-3; as DNA is missing, the TRBD1 call by TCRdb cannot be tested. The CDR3 consists of 15 residues. Germline loops: CDR1 DFQATT, CDR2 SNEGSKA (reference sequence). The CDR3 is CSAPPSGLGGNTIYF.